The clone carrying this TCR beta chain has just one count. The CDR3 runs to 18 residues. This sample was included in a study of blood T cell repertoires in COVID-19. Study-wide context: Sites in the United States, Italy and Spain provided acute and convalescent COVID-19 samples. The cDNA or gDNA used as material had been derived from T cells, B-cell-depleted T cells, or PBMCs.

Some clones are missing from TCRdb's copy, which holds only in-frame ones; the method was immunoSEQ multiplex PCR. This table has 140,000 to 150,000 clones, 70% to 90% appearing once. The rearrangement links TRBV21-1 to TRBJ2-7; the table names TRBD1, a call not compared with the DNA. TRBV21-1 is given as a pseudogene. The specimen was peripheral blood. The receptor's source is a woman aged 55-75 years with COVID-19, enrolled during active disease. The CDR3 DNA sequence: TGTGCCAGCAGATTCCCCATCAGGGCCGGTGAGGTGTCCTACGAGCAGTACTTC. Amino acids: CASRFPIRAGEVSYEQYF.